Each of the 10 T cell receptor beta chains below was sequenced from the same sample in a study of neurological immune-mediated disorders. TCRdb redid the calling of the 5' RACE reads with MiXCR, one entry per CDR3 protein. The sample has about 24,000 distinct CDR3 sequences, roughly 13% seen once. Time point: technical triplicate 1. Sequenced material: CD4+ T cells from blood. The receptors were gathered from a female donor with HTLV-1-associated myelopathy (HAM/TSP).

This clonotype was seen ten or more times. This chain connects TRBV28 to TRBJ2-7; D ambiguous. Germline values: CDR1 MDHEN, CDR2 SYDVKM. CDR3 length: 12 amino acids. With 1 base removed from V and 3 bases from J, the gap between germline ends came to 4 bases. The CDR3 bases are TGTGCCAGCAGTTTATTCAACTACGAGCAGTACTTC. Translating gives CASSLFNYEQYF.

This rearrangement joins TRBV12-3 or TRBV12-4 to TRBJ2-4; tentative D call: TRBD1 (5 bases). This CDR3 is built from 13 residues. Trimming took off 1 base at V and 8 bases at J, with 9 bases between the two ends. The CDR3 DNA is TGTGCCAGCAGTTTAGAGGACATGGACATTCAGTACTTC. Translating it yields CASSLEDMDIQYF.

This clonotype was recorded many times. The chain employs TRBV20-1 and TRBJ1-1, with unresolved D. Trimming stripped 3 bases from V and 1 base from J, with 9 bases between. Germline CDR1 and CDR2: DFQATT and SNEGSKA (reference sequence). The CDR3 has 13 residues. DNA of the CDR3: TGCAGTGCTAGTGTGGACCGGAACACTGAAGCTTTCTTT. Translating it yields CSASVDRNTEAFF.

This clonotype came up many times. The gene calls are TRBV5-5 and TRBJ2-1, with D perhaps TRBD1 (6 bases). The CDR3 sequence is 13 residues long. Trimming stripped 3 bases from V and 4 bases from J, with 8 bases between. Germline assignment: CDR1 SGHKS and CDR2 YYEKEE (reference sequence). The CDR3 nucleotides read TGTGCCAGCAGCTCCGGGACATACAATGAGCAGTTCTTC. This translates into CASSSGTYNEQFF.

This clonotype came up many times. This sequence joins TRBV5-1 and TRBJ1-5; D gene ambiguous. The V end lost 0 bases, the J end lost 1 base, and 8 bases lay between the germline ends. The CDR3 extends over 15 amino acids. The V gene's germline CDR1 is SGHRS and CDR2 YFSETQ. For the CDR3, the DNA is TGCGCCAGCAGCTTGGCTGGGGTAAGCAATCAGCCCCAGCATTTT. This encodes CASSLAGVSNQPQHF.

This clonotype occurred many times. J is TRBJ2-7 and V is TRBV6-5; no clear D gene. Germline loops: CDR1 MNHEY, CDR2 SVGAGI. CDR3 length: 13 residues. Trimming left V 2 bases short and J 2 bases short, with 7 bases between. The CDR3 loop reads CASSYRQTYEQYF. The CDR3, as DNA: TGTGCCAGCAGTTACAGGCAGACCTACGAGCAGTACTTC.

At least ten counts were recorded for this clonotype. The CDR3 DNA reads TGTGCCAGCAGCTTAGTGCCAGGGATGAACACTGAAGCTTTCTTT. This gives the protein CASSLVPGMNTEAFF. This chain connects TRBV7-2 to TRBJ1-1, with D perhaps TRBD1 (5 bases). The V and J ends lost 1 base and 0 bases respectively, with 9 bases between them. This CDR3 spans 15 amino acids. Germline-derived CDR1 and CDR2 are SGHTA and FQGNSA. Using reference TRBV7-2 and TRBJ1-1 for the parts outside the CDR3, the full variable domain is GAGVSQSPSNKVTEKGKDVELRCDPISGHTALYWYRQSLGQGLEFLIYFQGNSAPDKSGLPSDRFSAERTGGSVSTLTIQRTQQEDSAVYLCASSLVPGMNTEAFFGQGTRLTVV.

This clonotype appeared many times. The J gene is TRBJ2-2, the V gene TRBV7-2; D could derive from TRBD1 or TRBD2 (5 bases each). This CDR3 contains 14 residues. CDR1 is SGHTA and CDR2 is FQGNSA in the germline V gene. V was shortened by 4 bases and J by 4 bases, with 10 bases between the two germline ends. DNA of the CDR3: TGTGCCAGCAGCTGGAAGAGGGGCACCGGGGAGCTGTTTTTT. Protein product: CASSWKRGTGELFF.

This chain links TRBV10-3 with TRBJ2-7, with D possibly matching TRBD2 (5 bases). V dropped 0 bases and J dropped 6 bases, with 18 bases sitting between them. Germline CDR1 reads ENHRY; CDR2 reads SYGVKD. The CDR3 is 16 residues long. In nucleotides, the CDR3 is TGTGCCATCAGTGAGTCCCGCGGAGAGGGCACCGGCGAGCAGTACTTC. Translated, it gives CAISESRGEGTGEQYF.

In its sample, this clonotype was seen many times. The chain uses TRBV6-5 and TRBJ1-4; a possible D gene is TRBD1 (5 bases). The germline gives CDR1 MNHEY, CDR2 SVGAGI. CDR3 length: 14 residues. Trimming removed 6 bases from V and 7 bases from J, with 15 bases in between. The CDR3 protein is CASSEREGAEKLFF. For the CDR3, the DNA is TGTGCCAGCAGCGAAAGGGAAGGGGCTGAAAAACTGTTTTTT.